The source of this T cell receptor beta chain is a study of regulatory T cells in long-lasting Graves disease. General study findings and limits: Patients with persistent disease showed a bias toward TRBV28, TRBJ1-2 and TRBJ2-5. Owing to a sample size that was small, accuracy may have been reduced. Thyroid tissue went unstudied; only peripheral blood was examined.

V was trimmed by 0 bases and J by 10 bases, leaving 12 bases between them. Germline CDR1 MGHRA, CDR2 YSYEKL. This CDR3 spans 13 amino acids. Relying on iRepertoire HTBI primers and Arm-PCR of CDR3 regions, the team built TCR beta libraries. TCRdb reprocessed the multiplex PCR reads via MiXCR and lists one record per CDR3 protein. The table shows around 400,000 distinct CDR3 sequences, with roughly a fifth occurring only once. Concerning this clonotype: As yet, its antigen is unknown.

Time point defined: persistent/refractory GD, antithyroid drugs over 5 years with positive TRAb. After RNA was extracted from PBMCs, the TCR library was made from it. The V gene is TRBV4-1, the J gene TRBJ2-5; no clear D gene. The sequencing here drew on peripheral blood mononuclear cells (PBMCs), taken when the disease was refractory, from a patient treated with antithyroid drugs. The TCR sequence derives from a female donor with Graves disease. CDR3 sequence reads: CASSQDNRPGQYF. CDR3 bases: TGCGCCAGCAGCCAAGATAACCGACCGGGCCAGTACTTC.